The clone carrying this TCR beta chain has only a few counts. The antigen remains undetermined. The sample comes from a study of blood T cells in healthy people across ages. Study-level points and caveats: It was held that diversity estimates obtained from one million T cells represented underestimates.

CDR3 length equals 13 residues. The germline V gene has CDR1 KGHSH and CDR2 LQKENI. V dropped 6 bases and J dropped 1 base, with 9 bases sitting between them. A J-beta primer mix and a sample-barcoded 5' primer were used in a second PCR of about 7 to 12 cycles. A single record per CDR3 protein comes from TCRdb applying MiXCR to the 5' RACE reads. The profile shows over 1,500,000 distinct CDR3 sequences, about 39% of them singletons. Specimen: blood. The V gene is TRBV18, the J gene TRBJ1-2; D is unresolved. This clonotype originated in a human donor in good health. CDR3 bases: TGTGCCAGCTCTACGACACTTAACTATGGCTACACCTTC. Translating it yields CASSTTLNYGYTF.